The 8 T cell receptor beta chains presented below share a single source sample, sequenced in a study of cytomegalovirus exposure and HLA in healthy donors. Assay used: immunoSEQ multiplex PCR; TCRdb lists only in-frame clones, some missing. This sample has tens of thousands of clones, with around 94% found just once. The sample comprised PBMCs. The receptors were gathered from a man between 18 and 29 years old in good health and CMV-seronegative.

V and J are TRBV10-3 and TRBJ1-2; TRBD1 aligns across 10 bases. The CDR3 totals 14 residues. Looked up from germline, CDR1 is ENHRY and CDR2 is SYGVKD. V gave up 10 bases and J gave up 1 base; unmatched junction bases: 6. CDR3 loop: CANNGQGDNYGYTF. The CDR3 DNA sequence: TGTGCCAACAATGGACAGGGGGATAACTATGGCTACACCTTC.

CDR3 sequence reads: CASSPTLAGTEAFF. As DNA, the CDR3 is TGTGCCAGCAGCCCTACCTTAGCGGGTACTGAAGCTTTCTTT. The chain combines TRBV14 with TRBJ1-1; D remains ambiguous. CDR1 is SGHDN and CDR2 is FVKESK in the germline V gene. The CDR3 has 14 residues. Trimming cost V 4 bases and J 5 bases, with 14 bases left between them.

V usage is TRBV6-7 and J usage is TRBJ2-7; 8 bases match TRBD2. TRBV6-7 is identified as an open reading frame with a role that is uncertain. The CDR3 covers 15 residues. V shed 2 bases and J 2 bases; nucleotides not matched to a gene: 5. The CDR3 sequence is CASSYREGGTYEQYF. CDR3 sequence (DNA): TGTGCCAGCAGTTACCGGGAGGGGGGGACCTACGAGCAGTACTTC.

The V and J genes are TRBV7-2 and TRBJ2-1; a weak D match, TRBD2 (5 bases). The V gene's germline CDR1 is SGHTA and CDR2 FQGNSA. V was trimmed by 3 bases and J by 5 bases, leaving 8 bases between them. This CDR3 comprises 13 residues. CDR3 coding DNA: TGTGCCAGCAGCTTTGGACTCAACAATGAGCAGTTCTTC. As protein: CASSFGLNNEQFF.

This clone was recorded a few times. This chain joins TRBV9 and TRBJ1-2, with D possibly TRBD1 on 5 matching bases. Germline V gene data show CDR1 as SGDLS and CDR2 as YYNGEE. V was clipped by 0 bases and J by 3 bases, with 9 bases between them. CDR3 length: 14 amino acids. CDR3 residues: CASSVGGVDYGYTF. The CDR3 region has the DNA TGTGCCAGCAGCGTAGGGGGGGTCGACTATGGCTACACCTTC.

The rearrangement links TRBV28 to TRBJ2-2; 8 bases align to TRBD1. J lost 6 bases, V lost 3 bases, and 12 bases had no gene match. Looked up from germline, CDR1 is MDHEN and CDR2 is SYDVKM. This CDR3 region has 17 residues. The CDR3 DNA reads as TGTGCCAGCAGTTTGGCTCGGACAGGGCTGTATGCCGGGGAGCTGTTTTTT. The encoded protein is CASSLARTGLYAGELFF. Full variable domain (outside the CDR3, taken from reference TRBV28 and TRBJ2-2): DVKVTQSSRYLVKRTGEKVFLECVQDMDHENMFWYRQDPGLGLRLIYFSYDVKMKEKGDIPEGYSVSREKKERFSLILESASTNQTSMYLCASSLARTGLYAGELFFGEGSRLTVL.

Comment on this clone: Compared with germline, one end of the junction differs, possibly owing to a read error. V gene TRBV6-6 combines with J gene TRBJ2-1, with 8 bases aligning to TRBD1. The CDR3 totals 13 residues. CDR1 MNHNY and CDR2 SVGAGI come from the germline V gene (reference sequence). The CDR3 DNA sequence: TGTGCAAGCAGGACAGGGTCGCCCAATGAGCAGTTCTTC. It is translated as CASRTGSPNEQFF.

The V and J genes are TRBV28 and TRBJ2-7; D gene unclear. The germline V gene encodes CDR1 MDHEN and CDR2 SYDVKM. V was pared by 5 bases and J by 1 base, with 18 bases between. The CDR3 covers 16 residues. CDR3 sequence: CASSRLLTTRSYEQYF. For the CDR3, the DNA is TGTGCCAGCAGTCGCCTTCTTACTACAAGGTCCTACGAGCAGTACTTC.